Below, 32 T cell receptor beta chains from the same sample are listed, as sequenced in a study of human T cells and chemical hapten exposure. TCRdb independently ran MiXCR on the 5' RACE reads; one entry per CDR3 protein. The profile shows 110,000 to 150,000 distinct CDR3 sequences, around 4% of them singletons. Whole blood, unfractionated, served as the material for total RNA extraction. The receptor set was obtained from a female donor in good health.

At least ten counts were recorded for this clonotype. A much bigger clone sits one base away, suggesting this may be a read error. The chain couples TRBV6-2 or TRBV6-3 to TRBJ2-7; tentatively, D is TRBD2 (5 bases). Germline CDR1 is MNHEY and CDR2 is SVGEGT. This CDR3 comprises 13 residues. V dropped 5 bases and J dropped 3 bases, with 11 bases sitting between them. CDR3 bases: TGTGCCAGCAGTAGAGGGTGGAGCTACGAGCAGTACTTC. It encodes CASSRGWSYEQYF.

In its sample, this clonotype was seen a few times. The V and J genes are TRBV7-9 and TRBJ2-5, with 9 bases aligning to TRBD1. The CDR3 is made up of 14 amino acids. CDR1 is SEHNR and CDR2 is FQNEAQ in the germline V gene (reference sequence). V shed 5 bases and J 5 bases; nucleotides not matched to a gene: 6. In nucleotides, the CDR3 is TGTGCCAGCAGCCAACAGGGGGCTCGGGAGACCCAGTACTTC. Protein product: CASSQQGARETQYF.

This clonotype was seen a handful of times. The chain employs TRBV4-1 and TRBJ1-1; 8 bases are a match to TRBD1. The CDR3 sequence is 14 residues long. Germline assignment: CDR1 MGHRA and CDR2 YSYEKL. With 3 bases clipped from V and 6 bases from J, the junction kept 6 bases outside the gene matches. CDR3 sequence (DNA): TGCGCCAGCAGCCAGGTTGGACAGGGCCCTGAAGCTTTCTTT. Its protein product is CASSQVGQGPEAFF.

In its sample, this clonotype was seen a few times. V gene TRBV19 combines with J gene TRBJ2-2; possible D gene TRBD1, 6 bases. Deletions cut 5 bases from V and 1 base from J, with 14 bases between. The CDR3 runs 16 residues. Germline V gene sequence: CDR1 LNHDA, CDR2 SQIVND (reference sequence). The CDR3 loop is CASSPRRQVNTGELFF. CDR3 in DNA: TGTGCCAGTAGTCCCAGACGACAGGTGAACACCGGGGAGCTGTTTTTT.

This clonotype was seen ten or more times. The chain uses TRBV11-2 and TRBJ1-1; weak D call: TRBD1 (5 bases). Germline CDR1 SGHAT, CDR2 FQNNGV. Deletions cut 4 bases from V and 3 bases from J, with 21 bases between. This CDR3 is 17 amino acids long. The CDR3, as DNA: TGTGCCAGCAGCTCTCGACACGGGACTGACAAGGACACTGAAGCTTTCTTT. This sequence encodes CASSSRHGTDKDTEAFF. The whole variable domain, filled in from reference TRBV11-2 and TRBJ1-1, reads EAGVAQSPRYKIIEKRQSVAFWCNPISGHATLYWYQQILGQGPKLLIQFQNNGVVDDSQLPKDRFSAERLKGVDSTLKIQPAKLEDSAVYLCASSSRHGTDKDTEAFFGQGTRLTVV.

Many counts were recorded for this clonotype. The chain links TRBV9 to TRBJ1-1, with D hard to call. CDR3 length: 15 amino acids. The V and J ends lost 4 bases and 4 bases respectively, with 17 bases between them. Per the germline V gene, CDR1 is SGDLS and CDR2 is YYNGEE. CDR3 loop: CASSPRQGSRTEAFF. The DNA for the CDR3 is TGTGCCAGCAGCCCCCGCCAAGGGAGTCGCACTGAAGCTTTCTTT.

This clonotype has a count of ten or more. The J gene is TRBJ1-2, the V gene TRBV11-2; tentatively, D is TRBD1 (5 bases). Germline V CDR1 and CDR2: SGHAT, FQNNGV. The CDR3 runs to 14 residues. V lost 4 bases, J lost 5 bases, and 14 bases lay in between. This CDR3 is CASSSPGLGYGYTF. The CDR3 nucleotides read TGTGCCAGCAGCTCCCCAGGGTTGGGGTATGGCTACACCTTC.

This clonotype has at least ten counts. The chain couples TRBV11-3 to TRBJ1-1; TRBD1 is a possible D gene (5 bases). Trimming took 4 bases from V and 8 from J, leaving 14 bases between them. This CDR3 is 13 amino acids long. The germline CDR1 and CDR2 sequences are SGHNT and YENEEA. The CDR3 loop is CASSYGPGAEAFF. CDR3 DNA: TGTGCCAGCAGCTACGGGCCCGGGGCCGAAGCTTTCTTT.

This clonotype was counted ten times or more. This chain connects TRBV24-1 to TRBJ2-1; 8 bases fit TRBD2. This CDR3 is 14 amino acids long. CDR1 and CDR2 from the germline V gene are KGHDR and SFDVKD. J lost 8 bases, V lost 3 bases, and 5 bases had no gene match. The chain's CDR3 is CATSDQGLVDEQFF. CDR3 nucleotides: TGTGCCACCAGTGATCAGGGACTAGTGGATGAGCAGTTCTTC.

This clonotype was seen many times. This chain connects TRBV6-2 or TRBV6-3 to TRBJ1-1, with 11 nucleotides matching TRBD1. V shed 5 bases, J shed 3 bases, and the junction held 11 bases outside the gene matches. Germline V CDR1 and CDR2: MNHEY, SVGEGT. The CDR3 is 17 amino acids. The CDR3 protein is CASSLRDRGLEDTEAFF. The CDR3 DNA sequence: TGTGCCAGCAGTCTACGGGACAGGGGGTTGGAGGACACTGAAGCTTTCTTT.

This clonotype was recorded at least ten times. The J gene is TRBJ2-7, the V gene TRBV29-1; D is perhaps TRBD1 or TRBD2 (5 bases each). CDR1 is SQVTM, CDR2 ANQGSEA, per germline. The CDR3 is 13 amino acids. V was trimmed by 4 bases and J by 0 bases, leaving 10 bases between them. The CDR3, as DNA: TGCAGCGTTGGAGACGGGACCTCCTACGAGCAGTACTTC. The encoded protein is CSVGDGTSYEQYF.

The CDR3 DNA follows: TGTGCCAGCAGTTACTTTCTACAGGGGTTGGGGCGTGAAAAACTGTTTTTT. Protein: CASSYFLQGLGREKLFF. The chain couples TRBV6-2 or TRBV6-3 to TRBJ1-4; TRBD1 matches at 7 bases. This CDR3 has 17 residues. CDR1 is MNHEY and CDR2 is SVGEGT in the germline V gene. Trimming took 1 base from V and 7 from J; bases not matched to a gene: 12.

The chain employs TRBV5-4 and TRBJ1-5, with a weak D call TRBD1 (5 bases). V was trimmed by 3 bases and J by 8 bases, leaving 9 bases between them. The CDR3 is 12 amino acids. The V gene's germline CDR1 is SGHNT and CDR2 YYREEE (reference sequence). The CDR3 loop is CASSSRGEPQHF. The DNA for the CDR3 is TGTGCCAGCAGCTCAAGGGGTGAGCCCCAGCATTTT.

The V and J genes are TRBV18 and TRBJ2-5, with 11 bases that match TRBD2. This CDR3 comprises 18 residues. The germline gives CDR1 KGHSH, CDR2 LQKENI. V was pared by 3 bases and J by 1 base, with 10 bases of the junction left unmatched. The CDR3 sequence: CASSPRRLAGLAQETQYF. CDR3 sequence (DNA): TGTGCCAGCTCACCGAGGAGACTAGCGGGGCTAGCCCAAGAGACCCAGTACTTC.

This clonotype showed up just a few times. The chain has TRBV27 and TRBJ2-7, with unresolved D. CDR1 is MNHEY, CDR2 SMNVEV, per germline (reference sequence). The V end lost 9 bases, the J end lost 0 bases, and 12 bases lay between the germline ends. CDR3 size: 13 residues. The CDR3 here is CARCVHRSYEQYF. In nucleotides, the CDR3 is TGTGCCAGATGCGTCCATCGCTCCTACGAGCAGTACTTC.

There are many counts of this clonotype. DNA of the CDR3: TGTGCCAGCAGCTTAGACGGTACAACTAATGAAAAACTGTTTTTT. Its translation: CASSLDGTTNEKLFF. The chain has TRBV7-2 and TRBJ1-4; D uncertain. V dropped 1 base and J dropped 0 bases, with 6 bases sitting between them. Per germline, CDR1 SGHTA and CDR2 FQGNSA. This CDR3 is built from 15 residues.

The chain recombines TRBV7-2 with TRBJ2-7, with 7 bases aligning to TRBD2. CDR3 length: 15 residues. V shed 5 bases, J shed 4 bases, and the junction held 11 bases outside the gene matches. CDR1 is SGHTA and CDR2 is FQGNSA in the germline V gene. This chain's CDR3 is CASSTSGGVQYEQYF. CDR3 bases: TGTGCCAGCAGCACATCTGGGGGGGTTCAGTACGAGCAGTACTTC.

The V call is TRBV6-5, the J call TRBJ1-1, with 9 bases lining up with TRBD1. V shed 5 bases, J shed 1 base, and the junction held 11 bases outside the gene matches. The germline CDR1 and CDR2 sequences are MNHEY and SVGAGI. The CDR3 totals 17 residues. CDR3 residues: CASSAGWDREGNTEAFF. The CDR3 DNA is TGTGCCAGCAGTGCTGGGTGGGACAGGGAGGGGAACACTGAAGCTTTCTTT.

This clonotype was seen many times. The chain carries TRBV12-3 or TRBV12-4 and TRBJ1-6, with TRBD1 as a possible D gene (5 bases). This CDR3 region has 17 residues. V was clipped by 7 bases and J by 4 bases, with 20 bases between them. The CDR3 DNA reads as TGTGCCAGCACCCGAGGAGCATTCGAGGGGTATAATTCACCCCTCCACTTT. It is translated as CASTRGAFEGYNSPLHF.

This clonotype occurred many times. The chain uses TRBV19 and TRBJ2-1; no reliable D call. The CDR3 runs to 15 residues. Germline CDR1 is LNHDA and CDR2 is SQIVND (reference sequence). The V end lost 4 bases, the J end lost 8 bases, and 18 bases lay between the germline ends. This chain's CDR3 is CASSTRGPLTDEQFF. As DNA, the CDR3 is TGTGCCAGTAGTACCCGAGGACCCTTGACGGATGAGCAGTTCTTC.

This clonotype was seen repeatedly, ten times or more. The CDR3 bases are TGTGCCAGCAGCTCCCTCCGGGGACTAAAGGAAGAGACCCAGTACTTC. It encodes CASSSLRGLKEETQYF. This chain connects TRBV6-2 or TRBV6-3 to TRBJ2-5; 7 bases fit TRBD2. V lost 6 bases, J lost 3 bases, and 13 bases stayed unmatched. The CDR3 sequence is 16 residues long. CDR1 is MNHEY, CDR2 SVGEGT, per germline.

In this sample, this clonotype turned up many times. The CDR3 region is CASSLTAGPTDTQYF. CDR3 coding DNA: TGTGCCAGCAGTTTAACAGCGGGGCCCACAGATACGCAGTATTTT. This chain uses TRBV12-3 or TRBV12-4 with TRBJ2-3; TRBD2 aligns across 7 bases. The CDR3 covers 15 residues. J was trimmed by 2 bases and V by 2 bases; bases with no gene match: 4.

This clonotype showed up many times. DNA of the CDR3: TGTGCCAGCAGTGTCGAGGGAGCGGGGGGAAGCACAGATACGCAGTATTTT. Residues: CASSVEGAGGSTDTQYF. The rearrangement uses TRBV2 and TRBJ2-3; 9 positions agree with TRBD2. Germline CDR1 is SNHLY and CDR2 is FYNNEI. The CDR3 totals 17 residues. The V and J ends lost 4 bases and 0 bases, in that order; junction bases with no gene match: 8.

This clonotype was found many times. The CDR3 region has the DNA TGTGCCAGCAGCTTTGTGACGGGTTCCCTCGCAACTAATGAAAAACTGTTTTTT. This translates into CASSFVTGSLATNEKLFF. J is TRBJ1-4 and V is TRBV7-9, with D hard to call. The germline gives CDR1 SEHNR, CDR2 FQNEAQ (reference sequence). The CDR3 length is 18 residues. The ends were cut back, 3 bases at V and 0 bases at J, with 17 bases in the middle.

The table lists this clonotype with many counts. The rearrangement links TRBV28 to TRBJ2-5, with D perhaps TRBD1 (5 bases). Germline CDR1 is MDHEN and CDR2 is SYDVKM. This CDR3 comprises 13 residues. Between the trimmed V and J ends, which lost 2 bases and 9 bases, there was a span of 13 bases. CDR3 amino acids: CASSLAGPGAQYF. The CDR3 nucleotides are TGTGCCAGCAGTTTAGCAGGGCCCGGCGCCCAGTACTTC.

This clonotype has ten or more counts. V is TRBV5-1 and J is TRBJ1-2; D not certain. Germline-derived CDR1 and CDR2 are SGHRS and YFSETQ. Trimming removed 2 bases at V and 2 bases at J, with 19 bases between. The CDR3 has 17 residues. The CDR3 protein is CASSFRPNSLENYGYTF. CDR3 coding DNA: TGCGCCAGCAGCTTCAGACCGAATTCACTGGAAAACTATGGCTACACCTTC.

This clonotype was picked up many times. The gene calls are TRBV7-8 and TRBJ2-7; D is unclear. In germline, CDR1 is SGHVS, CDR2 FQNEAQ. The V and J ends lost 1 base and 7 bases respectively, with 14 bases between them. This CDR3 comprises 14 residues. The CDR3 region is CASSLGAAAREQYF. For the CDR3, the DNA is TGTGCCAGCAGCTTAGGGGCTGCGGCGCGTGAGCAGTACTTC.

This clonotype was seen many times. The chain is built from TRBV25-1 and TRBJ1-3, with D unresolved. Trimming cost V 10 bases and J 0 bases, with 4 bases left between them. This CDR3 region has 11 residues. Germline V lookup: CDR1 MGHDK, CDR2 SYGVNS. The CDR3 spells CATSSGNTIYF. In nucleotides, the CDR3 is TGTGCCACCAGCTCTGGAAACACCATATATTTT. The full variable domain, completed using reference TRBV25-1 and TRBJ1-3, is EADIYQTPRYLVIGTGKKITLECSQTMGHDKMYWYQQDPGMELHLIHYSYGVNSTEKGDLSSESTVSRIRTEHFPLTLESARPSHTSQYLCATSSGNTIYFGEGSWLTVV.

In its sample, this clonotype was seen many times. The chain recombines TRBV29-1 with TRBJ2-1, with 8 bases identical to TRBD2. The CDR3 length is 15 residues. Germline-derived CDR1 and CDR2 are SQVTM and ANQGSEA. The ends lost 6 bases at V and 8 bases at J; junction bases unmatched: 15. CDR3 loop: CSVLGLVNNTDEQFF. In DNA form, the CDR3 reads TGCAGCGTCCTGGGACTAGTCAACAATACGGATGAGCAGTTCTTC.

This clonotype was counted at least ten times. The CDR3 sequence is CASSHPWARNTDTQYF. The CDR3 DNA sequence: TGTGCCAGCAGCCATCCGTGGGCCCGCAACACAGATACGCAGTATTTT. The chain links TRBV4-2 to TRBJ2-3, with D unresolved. The CDR3 extends over 16 amino acids. Trimming pared 3 bases from V and 2 bases from J, leaving 15 bases between. Germline CDR1 reads LGHNA; CDR2 reads YNFKEQ.

The sample holds many counts of this clonotype. This chain joins TRBV25-1 and TRBJ1-6; TRBD1 matches 8 bases. The germline CDR1 and CDR2 sequences are MGHDK and SYGVNS. J lost 6 bases, V lost 4 bases, and 5 bases had no gene match. The CDR3 covers 15 residues. CDR3 sequence reads: CASSAPTGVNSPLHF. CDR3 DNA: TGTGCCAGCAGTGCCCCGACAGGGGTTAATTCACCCCTCCACTTT.

This clonotype appeared many times. This chain joins TRBV7-2 and TRBJ2-3; TRBD2 aligns across 13 bases. The CDR3 contains 17 residues. V was clipped by 0 bases and J by 1 base; unmatched bases: 1. Per the germline V gene, CDR1 is SGHTA and CDR2 is FQGNSA. In nucleotides, the CDR3 is TGTGCCAGCAGCTTAGCCGGACTAGCGGGGGGCACAGATACGCAGTATTTT. It encodes CASSLAGLAGGTDTQYF. The variable domain in full, completed from reference TRBV7-2 and TRBJ2-3, reads GAGVSQSPSNKVTEKGKDVELRCDPISGHTALYWYRQSLGQGLEFLIYFQGNSAPDKSGLPSDRFSAERTGGSVSTLTIQRTQQEDSAVYLCASSLAGLAGGTDTQYFGPGTRLTVL.